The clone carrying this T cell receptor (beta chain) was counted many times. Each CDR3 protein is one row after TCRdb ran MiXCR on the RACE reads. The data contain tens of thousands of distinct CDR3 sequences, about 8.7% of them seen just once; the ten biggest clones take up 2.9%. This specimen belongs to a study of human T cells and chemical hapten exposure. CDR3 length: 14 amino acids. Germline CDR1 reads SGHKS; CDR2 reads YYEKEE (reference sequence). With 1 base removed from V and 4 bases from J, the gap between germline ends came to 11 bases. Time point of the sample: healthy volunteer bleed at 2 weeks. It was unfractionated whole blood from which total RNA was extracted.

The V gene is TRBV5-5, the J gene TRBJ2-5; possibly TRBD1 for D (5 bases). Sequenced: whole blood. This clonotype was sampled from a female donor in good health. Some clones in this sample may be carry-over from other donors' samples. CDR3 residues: CASSLSQGTETQYF. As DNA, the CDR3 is TGTGCCAGCAGCTTGAGCCAGGGAACAGAGACCCAGTACTTC.